The entry below gives a single T cell receptor beta chain sequence along with its context. Researchers took blood at baseline, on cycle 4 day 1, and on cycle 7 day 1. Profiling relied on immunoSEQ multiplex PCR, and the TCRdb table lists in-frame clones only, not all of them. The table records 38,000 or so clones, 80% to 90% of them present only once. The sample originates from a study of OX40 agonist ivuxolimab in advanced cancers. The CDR3 loop spans 13 amino acids. V was trimmed by 0 bases and J by 10 bases, leaving 11 bases between them. The germline V gene encodes CDR1 SGHRS and CDR2 YFSETQ. The sample in question was CD4+ or CD8+ T cells sorted from blood, obtained in a trial of the OX40 agonist ivuxolimab. This sequence joins TRBV5-1 and TRBJ2-1; D possibly matches TRBD1 or TRBD2 (5 bases each). The TCR comes from an adult with an advanced solid tumor such as melanoma, head and neck, liver or kidney cancer. The CDR3 spells CASSLAEGNEQFF. The DNA for the CDR3 is TGCGCCAGCAGCTTGGCCGAGGGGAACGAGCAGTTCTTC.